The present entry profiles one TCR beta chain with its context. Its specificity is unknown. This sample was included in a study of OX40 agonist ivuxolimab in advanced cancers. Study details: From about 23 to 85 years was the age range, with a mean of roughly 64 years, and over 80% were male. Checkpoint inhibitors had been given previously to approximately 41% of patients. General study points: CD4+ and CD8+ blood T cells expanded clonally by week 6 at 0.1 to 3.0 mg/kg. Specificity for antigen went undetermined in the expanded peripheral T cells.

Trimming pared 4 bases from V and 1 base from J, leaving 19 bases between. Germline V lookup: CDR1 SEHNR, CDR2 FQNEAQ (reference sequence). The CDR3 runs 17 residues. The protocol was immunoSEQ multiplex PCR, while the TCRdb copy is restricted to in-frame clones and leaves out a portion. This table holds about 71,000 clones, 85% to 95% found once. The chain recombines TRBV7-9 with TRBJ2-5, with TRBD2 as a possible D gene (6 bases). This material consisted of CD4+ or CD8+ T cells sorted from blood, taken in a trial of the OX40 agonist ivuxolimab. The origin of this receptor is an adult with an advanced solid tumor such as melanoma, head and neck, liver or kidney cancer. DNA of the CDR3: TGTGCCAGCAGCTACCCTTTTGAGGGGACTTTCCAAGAGACCCAGTACTTC. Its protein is CASSYPFEGTFQETQYF.